The sequence of this TCR beta chain was determined in a study of shared clonotypes between healthy human individuals (dated by TCRdb to about 2020). Background on the whole study: A couple of women and a few men aged 18 to 49 years were included in the cohort. Different laboratories and diverse techniques were used to prepare libraries and sequence TCR repertoires, to increase sequencing depth and limit assay-specific biases. For each donor, CD4 naive and CD4 memory were each run on three plates, CD8 naive on two plates, and CD8 memory on one plate. Per donor, leukapheresis produced somewhere between about 0.94 and 10 billion PBMCs. To estimate repertoire size and how much clonotypes are shared between individuals, the study performed deep sequencing of blood TCR repertoires from 4 to 6 healthy adults.

The donors were healthy, HIV-negative adults who had no recently reported acute infections or vaccinations. Every donor was a Caucasian adult residing in Nashville, Tennessee, USA. CD4+ T cells were enriched by magnetic negative selection; naive cells were then positively selected on CD45RA, and the negative fraction formed the memory subset. Blood was collected by leukapheresis, and PBMCs were isolated by Ficoll-Histopaque density gradient centrifugation and then cryopreserved in liquid nitrogen vapor phase. Analytical flow cytometry was used to check the purity and quantity of every magnetically sorted T cell population. From each sorted fraction, genomic DNA was isolated and quantified by UV absorbance on a Nanodrop 2000c. Using the deep immunoSEQ assay, multiplex PCR amplified TCR CDR3 regions from genomic DNA. Extracted genomic DNA from each cell subset was distributed evenly across all wells of several immunoSEQ 96-well plates, and each plate was treated as a replicate. For sorted subsets, approximately 210 ng genomic DNA, equal to about 30,000 T cell genomes, was loaded into each replicate PCR. The purified libraries were quantified using a Qubit 3.0 fluorometer, sized with a Bioanalyzer 2100, and then quantified again using the KAPA Library Quantification kit. Every immunoSEQ 96-well plate was sequenced on a dedicated single-read 150-cycle Illumina NextSeq 550 flow cell. Under the source paper's analysis protocol: Because only junctional sequences without quality scores were contained in the immunoSEQ output, filtering matching that applied to full-length reads could not be performed. To assign V/J genes and CDR3, sequences were annotated against IMGT germline references using PyIR, a Python wrapper for IgBLAST v1.9. Any read was removed if the V/J assignment was weak (E-value above 1e-6), the CDR3 was missing, or the read contained stop codons, out-of-frame junctions, or ambiguous translated residues. V3J clonotypes were defined as sequences sharing an identical inferred V gene, J gene, and CDR3 amino acid sequence. Percentage overlap between repertoires was calculated by dividing the number of shared unique clonotypes by the size of the smaller repertoire. Richness of each repertoire was evaluated using RTK rarefaction, the Chao1 estimator, and Recon v2.1 estimates of unobserved clonotypes. For all TCRbeta clonotypes obtained by the gDNA method from a few donors, generation probabilities were computed with OLGA. The table was pulled from immuneACCESS by TCRdb, which kept in-frame rearrangements only. Such tables lose some clones; where checked, under half of the loss comes from unresolved V genes, and the rest has no known cause. The V and J calls and the clone size are those of that table, but D and trimming were determined from the DNA. The sample table contains about 2.3 million clones; only one count was recorded for approximately 93% of them. 0.39% of the sample is held by the ten biggest clonotypes.

CDR1 SGHRS and CDR2 YFSETQ are derived from the germline V gene. The CDR3 runs 12 amino acids, cysteine and phenylalanine included. Only the CDR3 part of the read is kept: 36 bases, read in frame from the first base. V is clipped by 0 bases and J by 8 bases, and the sequence between their germline boundaries is 6 bases long. On the study overall, not on this receptor specifically: When several donors were compared, the shared fraction of clonotypes was about 5.2% for naive CD4, roughly 3.3% for naive CD8, about 2.4% for memory CD4, and under 0.5% for memory CD8. Compared with non-shared clonotypes, clonotypes shared by all four sorted-subset donors had higher generation probabilities. Pairwise subsampling led to the expectation that sequencing depth would affect the degree of clonotype sharing among donors. Naive subsets generally had larger estimated clonotype richness than memory subsets. Because the study included only a small number of donors, the genetic and exposure-history diversity represented was limited. Even with the large sequencing depth, rarefaction of the sorted-subset datasets indicated that sequencing was incomplete. Sampling was restricted to blood, and TCR repertoires in tissue are likely to differ from TCR repertoires in blood.

As to this clone: The antigen it binds to is not known. The record has no base qualities; no much larger clone is one base away. This same CDR3 is encoded by further DNA sequences in the sample.

The rearranged segments are TRBV5-1 and TRBJ2-1; possibly the D gene is TRBD2, per 5 matching bases. Sequencing was done on a sample of naive CD4+ T cells from PBMCs. The cell subset or site label for this specimen denotes: CD45RA+ positively selected. The sequence came from a man in his late teens or twenties in good health. Some clones in this sample may be carry-over from other donors' samples. This receptor has the CDR3 CASSLGRDEQFF. In nucleotide form, the sequence is TGCGCCAGCAGCTTGGGGCGGGATGAGCAGTTCTTC.